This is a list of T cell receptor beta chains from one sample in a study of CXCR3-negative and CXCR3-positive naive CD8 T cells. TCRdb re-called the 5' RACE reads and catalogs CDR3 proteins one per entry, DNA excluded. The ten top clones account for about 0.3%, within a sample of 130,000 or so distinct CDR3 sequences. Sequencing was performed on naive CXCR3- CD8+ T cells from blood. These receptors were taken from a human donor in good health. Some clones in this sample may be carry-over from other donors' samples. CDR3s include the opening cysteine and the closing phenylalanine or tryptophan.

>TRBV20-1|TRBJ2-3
CSARDGVDLSTDTQYF
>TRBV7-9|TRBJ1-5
CASSLGLGVNQPQHF
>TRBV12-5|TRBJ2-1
CASGASLTVNPSYNEQFF
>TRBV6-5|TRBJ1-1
CASSFGVGRQNTEAFF
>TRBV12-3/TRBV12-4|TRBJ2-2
CASSETLTGELFF
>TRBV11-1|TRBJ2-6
CASSLAGTGYSGANVLTF
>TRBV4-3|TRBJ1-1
CASSQRGGPMNTEAFF
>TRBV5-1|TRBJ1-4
CASSVQGPPINEKLFF
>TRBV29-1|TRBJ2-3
CSVEWSARGPDTQYF
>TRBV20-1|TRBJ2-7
CSARSTGFYEQYF
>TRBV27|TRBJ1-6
CASRPTGTGASPIHF
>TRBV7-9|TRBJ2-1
CASSPQGLDNEQFF
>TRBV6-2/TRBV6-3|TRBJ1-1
CASSYHETGTFEAFF
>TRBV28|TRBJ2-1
CASSINNEQFF
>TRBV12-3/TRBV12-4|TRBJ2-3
CASSPYEKNTQYF
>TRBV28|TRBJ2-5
CASSFRLGGETQYF
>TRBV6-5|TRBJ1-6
CASSFGQGVFPLHF